This T cell receptor beta chain was sequenced during a study of CD8 T cells in Susac syndrome. The germline CDR1 and CDR2 sequences are MNHEY and SMNVEV (reference sequence). CDR3 length equals 15 residues. V was clipped by 7 bases and J by 2 bases, with 17 bases between them. CD8+ and CD4+ T cells from blood underwent TCR beta sequencing. Each multiple sclerosis control was a treatment-naive patient with relapsing-remitting disease that was either stable or active. RNA in amounts of 0.5 to 1 ug was reverse transcribed with random hexamers. The TCR beta CDR3 was amplified by immunoSEQ multiplex PCR across 54 Vbeta, 13 Jbeta. From the immunoSEQ multiplex PCR reads, TCRdb called clonotypes with MiXCR, one entry per CDR3 protein. The table shows about 180,000 distinct CDR3 sequences, with approximately 93% occurring only once.

Sequences were obtained from CD4+ T cells from PBMCs. This TCR was recovered from a human donor with multiple sclerosis. The chain is built from TRBV27 and TRBJ2-5, with D hard to call. This CDR3 reads CASTQSWAAQETQYF. In DNA form, the CDR3 reads TGTGCCAGCACCCAATCGTGGGCAGCACAAGAGACCCAGTACTTC.